This T cell receptor beta chain was found in a study of blood T cell repertoires in COVID-19. Study background: The origin of the acute and convalescent COVID-19 samples was the United States, Italy and Spain. T cells, B-cell-depleted T cells, or PBMCs supplied cDNA or gDNA.

For this clone: Other DNA sequences within the sample encode an identical CDR3.

Germline V gene data show CDR1 as MNHEY and CDR2 as SVGAGI. This CDR3 comprises 13 residues. The V end lost 0 bases, the J end lost 6 bases, and 6 bases lay between the germline ends. As handled by the study authors: Amplification with reference gene primers provided the estimates of nucleated cell counts. Libraries were prepared by immunoSEQ multiplex PCR; TCRdb keeps only in-frame clonotypes and omits some of them. V and J calls and clone size are as listed in that table; D and trimming were resolved from the DNA. The sample records about 140,000 clones, around nine tenths being singletons. This TCR came from a middle-aged woman with acute or convalescent COVID-19. J is TRBJ1-5 and V is TRBV6-5; D is ambiguous. Sequenced material: peripheral blood. The DNA of the CDR3 is TGTGCCAGCAGTTACTCGGGCAGTCAGCCCCAGCATTTT. It translates to CASSYSGSQPQHF.